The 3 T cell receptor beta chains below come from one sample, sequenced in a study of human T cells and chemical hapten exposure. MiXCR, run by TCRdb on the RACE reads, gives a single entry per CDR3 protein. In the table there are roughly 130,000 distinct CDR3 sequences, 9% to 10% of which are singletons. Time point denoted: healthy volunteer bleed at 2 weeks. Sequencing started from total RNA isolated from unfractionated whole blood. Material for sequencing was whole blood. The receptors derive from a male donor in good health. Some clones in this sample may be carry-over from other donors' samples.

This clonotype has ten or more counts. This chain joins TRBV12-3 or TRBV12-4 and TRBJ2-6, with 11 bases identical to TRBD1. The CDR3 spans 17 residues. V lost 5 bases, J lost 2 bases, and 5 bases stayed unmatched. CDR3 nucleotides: TGTGCCAGCAGTCCGGGGACAGGGGGAGCTGGGGCCAACGTCCTGACTTTC. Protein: CASSPGTGGAGANVLTF.

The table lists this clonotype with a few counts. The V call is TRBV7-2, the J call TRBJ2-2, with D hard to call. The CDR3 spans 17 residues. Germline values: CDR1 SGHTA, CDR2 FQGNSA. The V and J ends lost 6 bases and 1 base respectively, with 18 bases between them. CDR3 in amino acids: CASSSQGGLGNTGELFF. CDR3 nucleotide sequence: TGTGCCAGCAGTTCCCAAGGCGGCCTAGGGAACACCGGGGAGCTGTTTTTT.

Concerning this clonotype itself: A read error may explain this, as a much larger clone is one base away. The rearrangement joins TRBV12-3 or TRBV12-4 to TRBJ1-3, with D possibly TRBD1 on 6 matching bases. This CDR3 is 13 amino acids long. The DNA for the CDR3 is TGTGCCAGCAGTGGACAGTCTGGAAACACCATATGTTTT. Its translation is CASSGQSGNTICF.